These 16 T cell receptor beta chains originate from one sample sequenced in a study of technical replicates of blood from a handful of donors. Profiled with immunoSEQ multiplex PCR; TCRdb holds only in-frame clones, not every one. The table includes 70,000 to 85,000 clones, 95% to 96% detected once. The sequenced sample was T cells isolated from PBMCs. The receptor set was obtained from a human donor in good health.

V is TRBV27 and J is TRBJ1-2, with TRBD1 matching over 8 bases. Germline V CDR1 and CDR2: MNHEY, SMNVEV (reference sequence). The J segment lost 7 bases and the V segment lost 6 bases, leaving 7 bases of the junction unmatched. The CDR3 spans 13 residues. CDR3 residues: CASRRTGYSGYTF. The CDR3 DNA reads TGTGCCAGCAGACGGACAGGGTACTCTGGCTACACCTTC.

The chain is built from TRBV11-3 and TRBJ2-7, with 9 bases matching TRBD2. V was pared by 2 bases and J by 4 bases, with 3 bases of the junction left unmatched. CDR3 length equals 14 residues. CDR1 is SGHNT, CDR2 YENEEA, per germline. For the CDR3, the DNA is TGTGCCAGCAGCTTAAGCGGGGGGCCTTACGAGCAGTACTTC. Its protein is CASSLSGGPYEQYF.

The CDR3 loop is CASRWRGSSSGANVLTF. The CDR3 nucleotides read TGTGCCAGCAGGTGGCGGGGGAGCAGCTCTGGGGCCAACGTCCTGACTTTC. V and J are TRBV5-4 and TRBJ2-6; 7 nucleotides align to TRBD2. The CDR3 contains 17 residues. The V segment lost 5 bases and the J segment 0 bases; nucleotides outside the gene matches: 8. Germline V gene sequence: CDR1 SGHNT, CDR2 YYREEE (reference sequence).

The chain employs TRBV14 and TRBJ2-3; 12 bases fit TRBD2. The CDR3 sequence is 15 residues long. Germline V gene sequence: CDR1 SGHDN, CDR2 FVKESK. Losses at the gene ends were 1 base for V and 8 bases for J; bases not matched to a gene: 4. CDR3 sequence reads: CASSQGLAGDLTQYF. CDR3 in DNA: TGTGCCAGCAGCCAAGGACTAGCGGGAGATCTTACGCAGTATTTT.

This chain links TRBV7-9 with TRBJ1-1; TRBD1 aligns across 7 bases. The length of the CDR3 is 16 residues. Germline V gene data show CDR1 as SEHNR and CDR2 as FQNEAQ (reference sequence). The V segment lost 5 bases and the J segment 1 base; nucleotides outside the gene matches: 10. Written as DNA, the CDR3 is TGTGCCAGCAGCAATCCCCCGGACAGGACGAACACTGAAGCTTTCTTT. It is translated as CASSNPPDRTNTEAFF.

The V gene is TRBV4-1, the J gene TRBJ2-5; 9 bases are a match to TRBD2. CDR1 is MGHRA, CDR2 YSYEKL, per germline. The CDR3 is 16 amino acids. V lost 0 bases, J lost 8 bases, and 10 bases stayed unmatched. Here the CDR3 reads CASSQDPSGVKTTQYF. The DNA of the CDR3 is TGCGCCAGCAGCCAAGATCCTAGCGGGGTGAAGACCACCCAGTACTTC.

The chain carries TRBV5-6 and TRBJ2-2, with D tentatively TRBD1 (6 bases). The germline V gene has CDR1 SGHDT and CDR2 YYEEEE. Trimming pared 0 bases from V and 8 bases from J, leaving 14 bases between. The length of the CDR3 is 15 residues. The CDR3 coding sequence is TGTGCCAGCAGCTTGGCCGTTACAGGGAGAGGGGAGCTGTTTTTT. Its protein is CASSLAVTGRGELFF.

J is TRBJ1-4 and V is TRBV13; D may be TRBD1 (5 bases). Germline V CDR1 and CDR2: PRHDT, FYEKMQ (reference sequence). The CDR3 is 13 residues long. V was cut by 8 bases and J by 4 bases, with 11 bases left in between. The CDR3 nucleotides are TGTGCCAGCGGTGCGGGACGTAATGAAAAACTGTTTTTT. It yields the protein CASGAGRNEKLFF.

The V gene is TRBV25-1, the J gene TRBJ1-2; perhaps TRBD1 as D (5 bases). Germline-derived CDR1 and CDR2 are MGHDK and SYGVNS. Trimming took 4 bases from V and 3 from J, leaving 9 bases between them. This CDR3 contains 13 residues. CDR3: CASSAPGHYGYTF. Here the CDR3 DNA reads TGTGCCAGCAGTGCTCCAGGGCACTATGGCTACACCTTC.

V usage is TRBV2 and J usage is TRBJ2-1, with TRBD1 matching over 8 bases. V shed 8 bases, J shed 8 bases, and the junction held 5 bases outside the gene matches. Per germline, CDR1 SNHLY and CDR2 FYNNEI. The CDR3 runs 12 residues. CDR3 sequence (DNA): TGTGCCAGCGCCTCAGGGGGCCATGAGCAGTTCTTC. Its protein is CASASGGHEQFF.

The CDR3 reads CASSVGRGGNGYTF. The DNA of the CDR3 is TGTGCCAGCAGCGTAGGCAGGGGTGGGAATGGCTACACCTTC. The chain employs TRBV9 and TRBJ1-2, with D perhaps matching TRBD1 (6 bases). The CDR3 extends over 14 amino acids. V lost 0 bases, J lost 6 bases, and 12 bases lay in between. Germline V gene data show CDR1 as SGDLS and CDR2 as YYNGEE.

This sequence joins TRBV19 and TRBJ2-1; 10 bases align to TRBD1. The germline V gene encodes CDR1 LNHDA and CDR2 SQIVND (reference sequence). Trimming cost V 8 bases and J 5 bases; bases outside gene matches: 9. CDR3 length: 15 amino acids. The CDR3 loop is CASGPGQGSHNEQFF. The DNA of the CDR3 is TGTGCCAGTGGACCGGGACAGGGGTCCCACAATGAGCAGTTCTTC.

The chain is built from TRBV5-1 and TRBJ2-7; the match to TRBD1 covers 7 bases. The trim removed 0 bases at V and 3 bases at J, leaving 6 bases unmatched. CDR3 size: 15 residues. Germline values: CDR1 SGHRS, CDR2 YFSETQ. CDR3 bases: TGCGCCAGCAGCTTGGCCTTAACAGGGGACTACGAGCAGTACTTC. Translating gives CASSLALTGDYEQYF.

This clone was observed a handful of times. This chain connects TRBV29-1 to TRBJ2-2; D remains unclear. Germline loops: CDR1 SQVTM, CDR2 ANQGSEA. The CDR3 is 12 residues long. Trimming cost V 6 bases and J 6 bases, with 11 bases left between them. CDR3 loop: CSVQESAGELFF. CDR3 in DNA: TGCAGCGTCCAAGAGTCGGCCGGGGAGCTGTTTTTT.

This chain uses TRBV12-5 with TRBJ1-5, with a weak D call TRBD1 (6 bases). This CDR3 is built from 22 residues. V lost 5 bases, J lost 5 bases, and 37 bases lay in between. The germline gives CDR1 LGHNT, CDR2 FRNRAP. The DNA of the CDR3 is TGTGCTAGTGGTCCGACCGCCAAGGAAGGCCTAAGGGGGACGCCCGGTGATCAGCCCCAGCATTTT. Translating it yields CASGPTAKEGLRGTPGDQPQHF.

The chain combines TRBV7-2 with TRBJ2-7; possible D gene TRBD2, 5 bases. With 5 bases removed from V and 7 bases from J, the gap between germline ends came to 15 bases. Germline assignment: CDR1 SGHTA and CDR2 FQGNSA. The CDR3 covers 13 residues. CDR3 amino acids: CASSRIPGGEQYF. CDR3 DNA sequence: TGTGCCAGCAGCCGCATTCCGGGCGGGGAGCAGTACTTC.